This T cell receptor (beta chain) came from a study of CD8+ T cells in alopecia areata. Study results and limitations: Clarity of TCR sharing across patients fell short of that in mice, possibly HLA-related.

Turning to this clone: Its target is unknown.

After isolation, RNA underwent reverse transcription to generate cDNA as the sequencing template. Profiled with immunoSEQ multiplex PCR; TCRdb holds only in-frame clones, not every one. This sample carries around 200,000 clones, around 65% of them seen once, and the ten largest clones take around 4.2%. V was trimmed by 1 base and J by 1 base, leaving 7 bases between them. CDR1 is SGHTA, CDR2 FQGNSA, per germline. This CDR3 spans 14 amino acids. The treatment: oral pan-JAK inhibitor, 5-10 mg twice daily. The gene calls are TRBV7-2 and TRBJ1-1; unclear D gene. The sequencing used CD4+ T cells sorted from blood, collected at week 4, from a patient treated with tofacitinib. This sequence was found in a human donor with alopecia areata. The CDR3 is CASSLGHQNTEAFF. The CDR3 bases are TGTGCCAGCAGCTTAGGACATCAGAACACTGAAGCTTTCTTT.